The following is a T cell receptor (beta chain) sequence with its context. These data originate in a study of Graves' ophthalmopathy and Graves' hyperthyroidism. The CDR3 totals 16 residues. Germline V CDR1 and CDR2: SGHRS, YFSETQ. The V end lost 6 bases, the J end lost 4 bases, and 19 bases lay between the germline ends. Investigators amplified TCR beta CDR3 regions from RNA transcripts. Following a first-round RT-PCR that used HTBI primers, a second-round multiplex PCR was carried out. TCRdb reanalysed the multiplex PCR reads using MiXCR and keeps one entry per CDR3 protein. The table records around 1,200,000 distinct CDR3 sequences, approximately 35% of them present only once.

The chain recombines TRBV5-1 with TRBJ1-4, with D possibly TRBD1 on 6 matching bases. This TCR came from an adult man with Graves' hyperthyroidism. The sequenced sample consisted of peripheral blood or thyroid tissue (not recorded which). CDR3 DNA: TGCGCCAGCACCCCGGGACAACTTAAGGGTAATGAAAAACTGTTTTTT. It is translated as CASTPGQLKGNEKLFF.